A selection of T cell receptor beta chains follows, all from one sample in a study of blood T cell repertoires in COVID-19. Assay used: immunoSEQ multiplex PCR; TCRdb lists only in-frame clones, some missing. Of more than 100,000 clones in the sample, around 90% are singletons; the top ten hold 3.8%. Sequencing was performed on peripheral blood. The receptor set was obtained from a woman aged 55-69 years with COVID-19, enrolled during active disease. CDR3s leave out the opening cysteine and the closing phenylalanine or tryptophan. Each record gives: J gene, V gene, CDR3 protein.

J: TRBJ2-1; V: TRBV2; CDR3: ASSPIAGGSEQF
J: TRBJ2-7; V: TRBV9; CDR3: ASSVEDWEGDEQY
J: TRBJ1-1; V: TRBV7-2; CDR3: ASSPLVRVTEAF
J: TRBJ1-1; V: TRBV3-1/TRBV3-2; CDR3: ASSQRGGTEAF
J: TRBJ1-2; V: TRBV7-2; CDR3: ASSLRDPGQGYGYT
J: TRBJ2-5; V: TRBV21-1; CDR3: ASSKSSCYLQETQY
J: TRBJ2-5; V: TRBV5-1; CDR3: ASSPGGVEQETQY
J: TRBJ2-3; V: TRBV5-1; CDR3: ASSGQGTDTQY
J: TRBJ1-1; V: TRBV6-5; CDR3: ASSLGTGGAEAF
J: TRBJ1-5; V: TRBV2; CDR3: ASSIRGYEAPQH
J: TRBJ1-2; V: TRBV6-5; CDR3: ATLRPGASGYT
J: TRBJ1-2; V: TRBV2; CDR3: ASRTTGNYGYT
J: TRBJ2-7; V: TRBV9; CDR3: ASSARAGAYEQY
J: TRBJ1-1; V: TRBV5-4; CDR3: ASSLAAGKGNTEAF
J: TRBJ1-1; V: TRBV5-1; CDR3: ASSRDSNTEAF
J: TRBJ2-1; V: TRBV5-6; CDR3: ASSLEGAGGSYNEQF
J: TRBJ1-2; V: TRBV5-1; CDR3: ASSLLTADYGYT
J: TRBJ1-2; V: TRBV7-9; CDR3: ASSFYSSGTGYYGYT
J: TRBJ1-2; V: TRBV3-1/TRBV3-2; CDR3: ASSPRGTGLGDGYT
J: TRBJ2-5; V: TRBV28; CDR3: ASSFGGQARKTQY
J: TRBJ2-7; V: TRBV27; CDR3: ASGRDRDEQY
J: TRBJ1-3; V: TRBV6-5; CDR3: ASQSTGNGNTIY
J: TRBJ1-1; V: TRBV4-3; CDR3: ASSQDWGQNTEAF
J: TRBJ2-6; V: TRBV19; CDR3: ATTPGVTGANVLT
J: TRBJ2-1; V: TRBV7-2; CDR3: ASSFQRLAGGRSNEQF
J: TRBJ2-5; V: TRBV18; CDR3: ASSPKAQLY
J: TRBJ1-1; V: TRBV18; CDR3: ASSPTTGNTEAF
J: TRBJ2-5; V: TRBV19; CDR3: ASSILAYRGQETQY
J: TRBJ2-2; V: TRBV18; CDR3: ASSPPGQGYTGELF
J: TRBJ1-2; V: TRBV19; CDR3: ASREGQGGFSGYT
J: TRBJ2-7; V: TRBV5-1; CDR3: ASKALGQGAYEQY
J: TRBJ2-3; V: TRBV7-2; CDR3: ASRDRDRAGDTQY
J: TRBJ1-2; V: TRBV15; CDR3: ATSRGAGGRSGVGYT
J: TRBJ1-1; V: TRBV4-3; CDR3: ASRTQATGGTEAF
J: TRBJ1-1; V: TRBV5-4; CDR3: ASSETGLSDTEAF
J: TRBJ2-7; V: TRBV10-3; CDR3: AIAGTGGRASYEQY
J: TRBJ1-1; V: TRBV6-5; CDR3: ASRRGRDTEAF
J: TRBJ2-1; V: TRBV7-2; CDR3: ASSPRTGFGEQF
J: TRBJ1-3; V: TRBV7-9; CDR3: ASSPMTAPGNTIY
J: TRBJ1-1; V: TRBV7-2; CDR3: ASSRMNPPGAF
J: TRBJ2-6; V: TRBV5-1; CDR3: ASSFTGLREANVLT
J: TRBJ1-5; V: TRBV6-6; CDR3: ASVIQGARQPQH
J: TRBJ1-4; V: TRBV5-6; CDR3: ASSLAAGQVSGKLF
J: TRBJ2-7; V: TRBV7-6; CDR3: ASSSYPSGGAYEQY
J: TRBJ2-2; V: TRBV13; CDR3: ASSLDRGANTGELF
J: TRBJ2-2; V: TRBV5-4; CDR3: ASSQGGANTGELF
J: TRBJ1-2; V: TRBV4-1; CDR3: ASSQDSPGDRGYT
J: TRBJ2-3; V: TRBV5-5; CDR3: ASSGPLGLSTDTQY
J: TRBJ2-1; V: TRBV4-3; CDR3: ASSQDGLRPF
J: TRBJ1-2; V: TRBV19; CDR3: ASSTYSPVGQGAPFYGYT
J: TRBJ2-1; V: TRBV19; CDR3: ASSISGVSYNEQF
J: TRBJ1-1; V: TRBV11-2; CDR3: ASSLGGNTEAF
J: TRBJ2-3; V: TRBV5-1; CDR3: ASSLAGTSPDTQY
J: TRBJ2-3; V: TRBV9; CDR3: ASSSDRADTQY
J: TRBJ1-2; V: TRBV25-1; CDR3: ASTGNYGYT